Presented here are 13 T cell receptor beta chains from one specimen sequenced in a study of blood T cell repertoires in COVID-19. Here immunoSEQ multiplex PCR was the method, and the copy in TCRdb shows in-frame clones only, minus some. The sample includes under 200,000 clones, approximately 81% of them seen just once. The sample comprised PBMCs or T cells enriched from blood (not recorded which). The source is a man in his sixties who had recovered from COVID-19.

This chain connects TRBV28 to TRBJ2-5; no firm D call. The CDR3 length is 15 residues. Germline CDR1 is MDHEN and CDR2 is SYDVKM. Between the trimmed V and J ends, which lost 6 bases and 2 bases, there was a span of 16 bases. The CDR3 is CASSNGAAGQETQYF. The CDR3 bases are TGTGCCAGCAGCAATGGTGCAGCAGGTCAAGAGACCCAGTACTTC.

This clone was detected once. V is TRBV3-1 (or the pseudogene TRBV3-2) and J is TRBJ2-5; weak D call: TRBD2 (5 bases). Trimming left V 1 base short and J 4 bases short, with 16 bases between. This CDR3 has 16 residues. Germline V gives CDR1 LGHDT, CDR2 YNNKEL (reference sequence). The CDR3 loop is CASSQVRSGWGETQYF. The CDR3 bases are TGTGCCAGCAGCCAAGTAAGGTCGGGATGGGGAGAGACCCAGTACTTC.

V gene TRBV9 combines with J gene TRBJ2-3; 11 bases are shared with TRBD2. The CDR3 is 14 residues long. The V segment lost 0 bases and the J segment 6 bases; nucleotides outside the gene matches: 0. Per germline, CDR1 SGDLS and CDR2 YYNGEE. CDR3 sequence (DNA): TGTGCCAGCAGCGTAGGGACTAGCGGGGATACGCAGTATTTT. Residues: CASSVGTSGDTQYF.

CDR3 in amino acids: CASSPQPGQGIYNEQFF. The CDR3 DNA is TGTGCCAGCAGCCCCCAGCCGGGACAGGGAATTTACAATGAGCAGTTCTTC. This chain links TRBV7-6 with TRBJ2-1; 9 nucleotides agree with TRBD1. V gave up 5 bases and J gave up 4 bases; unmatched junction bases: 12. The CDR3 covers 17 residues. The germline gives CDR1 SGHVS, CDR2 FNYEAQ.

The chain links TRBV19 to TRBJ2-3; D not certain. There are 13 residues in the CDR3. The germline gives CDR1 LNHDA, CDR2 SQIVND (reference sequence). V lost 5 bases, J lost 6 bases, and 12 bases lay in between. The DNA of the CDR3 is TGTGCCAGTAGTTTTTCTTTGGCTGATACGCAGTATTTT. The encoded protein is CASSFSLADTQYF.

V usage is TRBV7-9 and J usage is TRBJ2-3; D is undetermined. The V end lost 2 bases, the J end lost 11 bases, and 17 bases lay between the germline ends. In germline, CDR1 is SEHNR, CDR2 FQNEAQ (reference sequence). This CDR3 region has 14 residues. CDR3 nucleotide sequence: TGTGCCAGCAGCTTATCCACGCCCCTCTCGGGGCAGTATTTT. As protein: CASSLSTPLSGQYF.

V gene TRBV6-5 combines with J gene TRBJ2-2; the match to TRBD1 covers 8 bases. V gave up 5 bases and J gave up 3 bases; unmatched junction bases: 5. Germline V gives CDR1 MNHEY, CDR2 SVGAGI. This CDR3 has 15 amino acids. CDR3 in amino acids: CASSPDRGHTGELFF. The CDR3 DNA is TGTGCCAGCAGTCCCGACAGGGGTCACACCGGGGAGCTGTTTTTT.

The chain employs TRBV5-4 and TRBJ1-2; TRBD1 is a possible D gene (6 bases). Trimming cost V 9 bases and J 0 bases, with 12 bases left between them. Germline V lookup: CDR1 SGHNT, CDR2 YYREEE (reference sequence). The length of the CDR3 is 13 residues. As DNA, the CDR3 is TGTGCCACTTCGGCAGGGGCTAACTATGGCTACACCTTC. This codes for CATSAGANYGYTF.

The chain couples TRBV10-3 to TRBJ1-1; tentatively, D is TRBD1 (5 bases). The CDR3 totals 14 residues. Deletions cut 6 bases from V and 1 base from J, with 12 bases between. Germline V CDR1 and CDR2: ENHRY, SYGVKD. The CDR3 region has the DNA TGTGCCATCAGCCCCGATAGGGGGAACACTGAAGCTTTCTTT. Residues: CAISPDRGNTEAFF.

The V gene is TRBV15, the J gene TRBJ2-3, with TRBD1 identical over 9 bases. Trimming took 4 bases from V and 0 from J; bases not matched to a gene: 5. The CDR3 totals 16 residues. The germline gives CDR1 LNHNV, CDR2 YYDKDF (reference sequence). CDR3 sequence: CATSTPGTGSTDTQYF. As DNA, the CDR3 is TGTGCCACCAGCACCCCCGGGACAGGGAGCACAGATACGCAGTATTTT.

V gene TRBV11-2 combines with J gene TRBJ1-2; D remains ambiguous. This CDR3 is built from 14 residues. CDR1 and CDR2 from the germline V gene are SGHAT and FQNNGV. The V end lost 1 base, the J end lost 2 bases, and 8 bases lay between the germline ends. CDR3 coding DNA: TGTGCCAGCAGCTTAGGATCCCAGAACTATGGCTACACCTTC. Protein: CASSLGSQNYGYTF.

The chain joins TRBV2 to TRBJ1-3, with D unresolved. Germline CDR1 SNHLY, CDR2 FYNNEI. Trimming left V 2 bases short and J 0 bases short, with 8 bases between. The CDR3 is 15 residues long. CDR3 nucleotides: TGTGCCAGCAGTGAAAACAGATTCTCTGGAAACACCATATATTTT. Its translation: CASSENRFSGNTIYF.

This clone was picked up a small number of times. The CDR3 DNA reads TGTGCCAGCAGTTTCAGTTTAGGGGATAACTATGGCTACACCTTC. It specifies CASSFSLGDNYGYTF. The V gene is TRBV28, the J gene TRBJ1-2; tentative D call: TRBD1 (5 bases). V lost 3 bases to trimming and J lost 1 base, with 12 bases between them. The CDR3 extends over 15 amino acids. Germline lookup yields CDR1 MDHEN and CDR2 SYDVKM.